Each of the 26 T cell receptor beta chains below was sequenced from the same sample in a study of beta chain features in type 1 diabetes. What was sequenced were expressed TCRB transcripts, since all of the isolated RNA had been reverse transcribed. The assay was immunoSEQ multiplex PCR, and TCRdb's table has in-frame clones only and misses some. Among under 550,000 clones listed, more than 9.5% were seen once. The sample taken for sequencing was naive CD4+ T cells from blood. These receptors were collected from a woman in her late teens or twenties in good health.

This clone was detected only a few times. V is TRBV21-1 and J is TRBJ2-3; the table names TRBD1, a call not compared with the DNA. TRBV21-1 is a documented pseudogene. The CDR3 is 18 amino acids. The CDR3 nucleotides read TGTGCCAGCAGCAAAGGACCCCCGGACAGGGGGCCTCGGGATACGCAGTATTTT. It translates to CASSKGPPDRGPRDTQYF.

The V gene is TRBV5-6, the J gene TRBJ2-5; unclear D gene. Germline V gives CDR1 SGHDT, CDR2 YYEEEE. V was trimmed by 2 bases and J by 1 base, leaving 6 bases between them. CDR3 size: 13 residues. CDR3 sequence: CASSLKPQETQYF. The CDR3 coding sequence is TGTGCCAGCAGCTTAAAGCCCCAAGAGACCCAGTACTTC.

J is TRBJ2-7 and V is TRBV5-1; 8 bases agree with TRBD2. The V gene's germline CDR1 is SGHRS and CDR2 YFSETQ. V gave up 3 bases and J gave up 2 bases; unmatched junction bases: 7. The CDR3 totals 15 residues. The CDR3 DNA sequence: TGCGCCAGCAGCTGGGCTAGCGGGCGAACCTACGAGCAGTACTTC. Its translation: CASSWASGRTYEQYF.

This clone was recorded a few times. The chain links TRBV7-9 to TRBJ1-2; D remains unclear. The CDR3 covers 16 residues. The germline CDR1 and CDR2 sequences are SEHNR and FQNEAQ (reference sequence). Trimming removed 5 bases at V and 9 bases at J, with 25 bases between. The CDR3 coding sequence is TGTGCCAGCAGCGTACAAGGCGGACGGAGGTTGGGAAGCTACACCTTC. The encoded protein is CASSVQGGRRLGSYTF.

The chain joins TRBV18 to TRBJ1-5, with a weak D call TRBD1 (5 bases). CDR1 KGHSH and CDR2 LQKENI come from the germline V gene. The CDR3 consists of 13 residues. Trimming removed 3 bases at V and 5 bases at J, with 8 bases between. The CDR3 sequence: CASSPGVDQPQHF. CDR3 nucleotide sequence: TGTGCCAGCTCACCGGGGGTAGATCAGCCCCAGCATTTT.

V gene TRBV4-3 combines with J gene TRBJ2-7; D perhaps matches TRBD2 (6 bases). Trimming removed 4 bases from V and 0 bases from J, with 16 bases in between. The length of the CDR3 is 16 residues. CDR1 LGHNA and CDR2 YSLEER come from the germline V gene. CDR3 sequence reads: CASSLVGGRSSYEQYF. As DNA, the CDR3 is TGCGCCAGCAGCCTGGTGGGGGGACGGAGCTCCTACGAGCAGTACTTC.

This sequence joins TRBV23-1 and TRBJ1-5, with 9 positions matching TRBD1. TRBV23-1 is an ORF for which the function is uncertain. There are 17 residues in the CDR3. V trimming: 7 bases; J trimming: 0 bases; junction bases outside the gene matches: 10. The CDR3 spells CASTEYRDRDSNQPQHF. The CDR3 region has the DNA TGCGCCAGCACCGAATACCGGGACAGGGATAGCAATCAGCCCCAGCATTTT.

V usage is TRBV7-2 and J usage is TRBJ1-1; 10 bases are shared with TRBD1. The CDR3 consists of 15 residues. V shed 5 bases, J shed 6 bases, and the junction held 9 bases outside the gene matches. The germline gives CDR1 SGHTA, CDR2 FQGNSA. The CDR3 is CASSLTPGQGSEAFF. For the CDR3, the DNA is TGTGCCAGCAGCCTAACCCCGGGACAGGGGTCTGAAGCTTTCTTT.

This clone was found a few times. The chain couples TRBV27 to TRBJ2-7, with D hard to call. The germline V gene has CDR1 MNHEY and CDR2 SMNVEV (reference sequence). The CDR3 has 13 residues. The V end was cut by 4 bases, the J end by 0 bases, with 7 bases between. The CDR3 nucleotides are TGTGCCAGCAGTTCTGTCAACTCCTACGAGCAGTACGTC. Translating it yields CASSSVNSYEQYV.

The chain combines TRBV5-1 with TRBJ2-3; D ambiguous. Germline V gives CDR1 SGHRS, CDR2 YFSETQ. Trimming stripped 2 bases from V and 0 bases from J, with 7 bases between. This CDR3 comprises 14 residues. CDR3 coding DNA: TGCGCCAGCAGCTTCCGCGGTAGCACAGATACGCAGTATTTT. Amino acids: CASSFRGSTDTQYF. Complete variable domain (other parts from reference TRBV5-1 and TRBJ2-3): KAGVTQTPRYLIKTRGQQVTLSCSPISGHRSVSWYQQTPGQGLQFLFEYFSETQRNKGNFPGRFSGRQFSNSRSEMNVSTLELGDSALYLCASSFRGSTDTQYFGPGTRLTVL.

V gene TRBV7-2 combines with J gene TRBJ2-7; D remains unclear. The CDR3 totals 12 residues. Trimming shortened V by 3 bases and J by 4 bases, and 7 bases separated the two germline ends. Germline V gives CDR1 SGHTA, CDR2 FQGNSA. Here the CDR3 reads CASSFSAYEQYF. CDR3 coding DNA: TGTGCCAGCAGCTTTTCCGCGTACGAGCAGTACTTC.

This clone was counted a few times. This chain links TRBV9 with TRBJ1-5; D is unresolved. V was shortened by 0 bases and J by 4 bases, with 11 bases between the two germline ends. CDR3 length: 15 amino acids. Germline loops: CDR1 SGDLS, CDR2 YYNGEE. CDR3 region: CASSVGPRDNQPQHF. The DNA for the CDR3 is TGTGCCAGCAGCGTAGGCCCTAGAGATAATCAGCCCCAGCATTTT.

On this clone itself: The same CDR3 is also encoded by other DNA sequences in this sample. The chain carries TRBV29-1 and TRBJ1-1; tentatively, D is TRBD1 (5 bases). Between the trimmed V and J ends, which lost 4 bases and 4 bases, there was a span of 10 bases. The CDR3 has 12 amino acids. Germline V gene lookup returns CDR1 SQVTM and CDR2 ANQGSEA. This chain's CDR3 is CSVVGGGTEAFF. CDR3 in DNA: TGCAGCGTTGTCGGGGGAGGCACTGAAGCTTTCTTT.

This sequence joins TRBV30 and TRBJ2-1; 8 positions match TRBD1. The ends lost 3 bases at V and 0 bases at J; junction bases unmatched: 7. The CDR3 has 16 residues. From germline, CDR1 is GTSNPN and CDR2 SVGIG (reference sequence). This CDR3 reads CAWRIPDRVSYNEQFF. The CDR3 DNA reads TGTGCCTGGAGGATTCCGGACAGGGTCTCCTACAATGAGCAGTTCTTC.

In its sample, this clone was seen a few times. V gene TRBV6-1 combines with J gene TRBJ2-3; D unclear. V was trimmed by 8 bases and J by 6 bases, leaving 12 bases between them. The CDR3 runs to 12 residues. The germline V gene has CDR1 MNHNS and CDR2 SASEGT. The CDR3 here is CASPSLSDTQYF. CDR3 nucleotides: TGTGCCAGCCCCTCTCTAAGCGATACGCAGTATTTT.

This clone was recorded a few times. The CDR3 DNA follows: TGTGCCAGCAGCCAACTTGACGGTCATAATGAAAAACTGTTTTTT. It yields the protein CASSQLDGHNEKLFF. The V and J genes are TRBV4-2 and TRBJ1-4, with D unresolved. This CDR3 comprises 15 residues. V was pared by 2 bases and J by 4 bases, with 11 bases between. Germline V CDR1 and CDR2: LGHNA, YNFKEQ.

The chain joins TRBV14 to TRBJ1-4, with D hard to call. Germline CDR1 reads SGHDN; CDR2 reads FVKESK. The CDR3 contains 14 residues. V lost 2 bases and J lost 10, with 14 bases in between. The CDR3 DNA reads as TGTGCCAGCAGCCAAATTAGCTCGGTTAGAAAACTGTTTTTT. As protein: CASSQISSVRKLFF.

Here the CDR3 reads CAWRSGGLNTEAFF. For the CDR3, the DNA is TGTGCCTGGAGGTCAGGGGGCCTGAACACTGAAGCTTTCTTT. The V and J genes are TRBV30 and TRBJ1-1; the match to TRBD1 covers 8 bases. Looked up from germline, CDR1 is GTSNPN and CDR2 is SVGIG (reference sequence). Trimming cost V 3 bases and J 0 bases; bases outside gene matches: 3. This CDR3 region has 14 residues.

Only a few counts were recorded for this clone. This chain joins TRBV7-9 and TRBJ2-1, with D perhaps matching TRBD2 (5 bases). The CDR3 covers 15 residues. Germline CDR1 reads SEHNR; CDR2 reads FQNEAQ (reference sequence). V was trimmed by 7 bases and J by 4 bases, leaving 17 bases between them. CDR3 sequence reads: CASTARGEGYNEQFF. The CDR3 DNA is TGTGCCAGCACCGCACGTGGAGAGGGATACAATGAGCAGTTCTTC.

The J gene is TRBJ1-2, the V gene TRBV6-6; D is unclear. Germline assignment: CDR1 MNHNY and CDR2 SVGAGI (reference sequence). V was clipped by 10 bases and J by 2 bases, with 11 bases between them. This CDR3 spans 12 amino acids. This chain's CDR3 is CATNPVNYGYTF. The CDR3 DNA sequence: TGTGCCACCAACCCGGTGAACTATGGCTACACCTTC.

This clone was observed a handful of times. The chain has TRBV5-1 and TRBJ1-1, with 7 bases aligning to TRBD1. Losses at the gene ends were 7 bases for V and 0 bases for J; bases not matched to a gene: 12. CDR3 length: 16 residues. Germline V gene lookup returns CDR1 SGHRS and CDR2 YFSETQ. The CDR3, as DNA: TGCGCCAGCGCCAGGGGGGGATGGATCGTGAACACTGAAGCTTTCTTT. This translates into CASARGGWIVNTEAFF.

This rearrangement joins TRBV5-1 to TRBJ2-3; tentative D call: TRBD2 (6 bases). The germline V gene encodes CDR1 SGHRS and CDR2 YFSETQ. The CDR3 runs to 14 residues. Trimming shortened V by 1 base and J by 3 bases, and 9 bases separated the two germline ends. The CDR3 DNA sequence: TGCGCCAGCAGCTTGAGTGCGGGAACAGATACGCAGTATTTT. This gives the protein CASSLSAGTDTQYF.

Worth noting for this clone: Different DNA sequences within this sample yield the same CDR3. This sequence joins TRBV29-1 and TRBJ2-5; no reliable D call. The CDR3 runs 11 residues. V gave up 4 bases and J gave up 5 bases, with 8 bases separating them. The germline CDR1 and CDR2 sequences are SQVTM and ANQGSEA. The CDR3 region has the DNA TGCAGCGTTGGTTCGAGGGAGACCCAGTACTTC. Its protein product is CSVGSRETQYF.

This clone came up a few times. Here the CDR3 reads CATSGTGGYEQYF. CDR3 coding DNA: TGTGCCACCAGCGGCACCGGGGGTTACGAGCAGTACTTC. The J gene is TRBJ2-7, the V gene TRBV15; a weak D match, TRBD2 (6 bases). Trimming pared 5 bases from V and 4 bases from J, leaving 12 bases between. The CDR3 spans 13 residues. Looked up from germline, CDR1 is LNHNV and CDR2 is YYDKDF (reference sequence).

The chain links TRBV7-2 to TRBJ2-3; D may be TRBD1 (5 bases). V was shortened by 5 bases and J by 7 bases, with 10 bases between the two germline ends. The CDR3 consists of 12 residues. Germline CDR1 SGHTA, CDR2 FQGNSA. The CDR3 protein is CASSRDSNTQYF. The CDR3, as DNA: TGTGCCAGCAGCCGCGACAGCAATACGCAGTATTTT.

This clone was detected ten times or more. The chain combines TRBV29-1 with TRBJ2-7, with no clear D. The length of the CDR3 is 11 residues. Germline V CDR1 and CDR2: SQVTM, ANQGSEA. Between the trimmed V and J ends, which lost 3 bases and 9 bases, there was a span of 12 bases. CDR3 DNA: TGCAGCGTTGATTGGGCCGCAGGGCAGTACTTC. Translated: CSVDWAAGQYF.